Each of the 31 T cell receptor beta chains below was sequenced from the same sample in a study of vaccination and CD4 T cells after COVID-19. Sequenced with the Oncomine TCR Beta short-read assay was DNA taken from cultured CD4+ T cells. TCRdb fed the PCR reads into MiXCR, producing one record per CDR3 protein. The data contain approximately 18,000 distinct CDR3 sequences, approximately 40% of them singletons. These receptors' antigens are unknown. Time point defined: late sampling 161 to 241 days after vaccination in three convalescent patients. This sample's treatment: roughly ten-day PBMC culture with coronavirus spike peptide pools or control peptides (ViraFEST assay). Sequenced material: CD4+ T cells from blood, cultured in vitro, taken about 7 months after SARS-CoV-2 vaccination. The receptors were gathered from a human donor who had recovered from COVID-19.

This clonotype has only a few counts. The chain carries TRBV7-2 and TRBJ2-4; D remains ambiguous. The CDR3 has 13 residues. Trimming left V 2 bases short and J 5 bases short, with 7 bases between. CDR1 is SGHTA and CDR2 is FQGNSA in the germline V gene. The CDR3 sequence: CASSLRGENIQYF. The DNA for the CDR3 is TGTGCCAGCAGCTTAAGAGGAGAAAACATTCAGTACTTC. Combining the CDR3 with reference TRBV7-2 and TRBJ2-4 gives the whole variable domain GAGVSQSPSNKVTEKGKDVELRCDPISGHTALYWYRQSLGQGLEFLIYFQGNSAPDKSGLPSDRFSAERTGGSVSTLTIQRTQQEDSAVYLCASSLRGENIQYFGAGTRLSVL.

V gene TRBV20-1 combines with J gene TRBJ2-4; D gene ambiguous. Germline V CDR1 and CDR2: DFQATT, SNEGSKA (reference sequence). The CDR3 has 15 amino acids. Trimming pared 3 bases from V and 0 bases from J, leaving 12 bases between. CDR3 in DNA: TGCAGTGCTAGTCTGTACTTTGTAGCCAAAAACATTCAGTACTTC. Its protein product is CSASLYFVAKNIQYF.

This clonotype came up a few times. V gene TRBV24-1 combines with J gene TRBJ1-2; D may be TRBD1 (5 bases). Germline V gene sequence: CDR1 KGHDR, CDR2 SFDVKD. V was shortened by 3 bases and J by 4 bases, with 17 bases between the two germline ends. The CDR3 covers 16 residues. The CDR3 region has the DNA TGTGCCACCAGTGATGCGACAGCCAAATCTTTCTATGGCTACACCTTC. Protein sequence: CATSDATAKSFYGYTF.

This clonotype was detected only a few times. The V gene is TRBV7-2, the J gene TRBJ1-1; 7 positions match TRBD1. The CDR3 length is 16 residues. V shed 1 base and J 2 bases; nucleotides not matched to a gene: 7. CDR1 and CDR2 from the germline V gene are SGHTA and FQGNSA. For the CDR3, the DNA is TGTGCCAGCAGCTTAGGAGGACGACAGGGCAACACTGAAGCTTTCTTT. Its translation: CASSLGGRQGNTEAFF.

The chain has TRBV18 and TRBJ2-7; D is unclear. V was trimmed by 3 bases and J by 0 bases, leaving 12 bases between them. Germline V gives CDR1 KGHSH, CDR2 LQKENI. The CDR3 covers 15 residues. The CDR3 loop is CASSPRTASSYEQYF. The CDR3 coding sequence is TGTGCCAGCTCACCCCGGACGGCTAGCTCCTACGAGCAGTACTTC. Filled out from reference TRBV18 and TRBJ2-7, the complete variable domain reads NAGVMQNPRHLVRRRGQEARLRCSPMKGHSHVYWYRQLPEEGLKFMVYLQKENIIDESGMPKERFSAEFPKEGPSILRIQQVVRGDSAAYFCASSPRTASSYEQYFGPGTRLTVT.

The gene calls are TRBV11-2 and TRBJ2-1; D may correspond to TRBD1 or TRBD2 (5 bases each). This CDR3 has 14 residues. Germline loops: CDR1 SGHAT, CDR2 FQNNGV. V was trimmed by 5 bases and J by 12 bases, leaving 20 bases between them. The DNA for the CDR3 is TGTGCCAGCAGCCTCCGGACTGCCCACAGGAGGCAGTTCTTC. Translation gives CASSLRTAHRRQFF.

V is TRBV5-1 and J is TRBJ2-5, with 12 nucleotides matching TRBD2. The CDR3 has 17 residues. J gave up 3 bases and V 4 bases, and 10 bases lay outside the gene matches. The germline V gene encodes CDR1 SGHRS and CDR2 YFSETQ. The CDR3 coding sequence is TGCGCCAGCAGCCTTGGGGCTAGCGGGGGGGCGGAAGAGACCCAGTACTTC. Translated, it gives CASSLGASGGAEETQYF.

A few counts support this clonotype. The DNA for the CDR3 is TGTGCCAGCAGTGACCCTGGGACAGGGATACGGTTAGTCTATGGCTACACCTTC. Translation gives CASSDPGTGIRLVYGYTF. The chain employs TRBV6-4 and TRBJ1-2; 9 positions match TRBD1. Germline CDR1 MRHNA, CDR2 SNTAGT. The CDR3 covers 18 residues. The V and J ends lost 2 bases and 4 bases, in that order; junction bases with no gene match: 14.

The chain is built from TRBV7-9 and TRBJ2-3; 10 bases are shared with TRBD1. Losses at the gene ends were 4 bases for V and 7 bases for J; bases not matched to a gene: 11. The CDR3 contains 16 residues. Germline V gene data show CDR1 as SEHNR and CDR2 as FQNEAQ (reference sequence). In nucleotides, the CDR3 is TGTGCCAGCAGCTCAGACCGGGACAGGGGCTATCATACGCAGTATTTT. This translates into CASSSDRDRGYHTQYF. The whole variable domain, filled in from reference TRBV7-9 and TRBJ2-3, reads DTGVSQNPRHKITKRGQNVTFRCDPISEHNRLYWYRQTLGQGPEFLTYFQNEAQLEKSRLLSDRFSAERPKGSFSTLEIQRTEQGDSAMYLCASSSDRDRGYHTQYFGPGTRLTVL.

The chain combines TRBV7-8 with TRBJ1-5; D remains unclear. The CDR3 covers 14 residues. Germline lookup yields CDR1 SGHVS and CDR2 FQNEAQ. Trimming took off 2 bases at V and 7 bases at J, with 12 bases between the two ends. The CDR3 nucleotides are TGTGCCAGCAGCTTATCCTGGGGAGAACAGCCCCAGCATTTT. It specifies CASSLSWGEQPQHF. Based on the CDR3 plus reference TRBV7-8 and TRBJ1-5, the full variable domain is GAGVSQSPRYKVAKRGQDVALRCDPISGHVSLFWYQQALGQGPEFLTYFQNEAQLDKSGLPSDRFFAERPEGSVSTLKIQRTQQEDSAVYLCASSLSWGEQPQHFGDGTRLSIL.

This rearrangement joins TRBV6-1 to TRBJ1-2, with D possibly matching TRBD1 (5 bases). With 3 bases removed from V and 8 bases from J, the gap between germline ends came to 13 bases. Per germline, CDR1 MNHNS and CDR2 SASEGT. This CDR3 spans 13 amino acids. The CDR3: CASSEGSGYGYTF. The CDR3 DNA reads as TGTGCCAGCAGTGAGGGTTCAGGGTACGGCTACACCTTC.

This chain joins TRBV20-1 and TRBJ2-1; TRBD2 matches at 10 bases. CDR1 and CDR2 from the germline V gene are DFQATT and SNEGSKA (reference sequence). This CDR3 comprises 13 residues. Unmatched junction bases numbered 4, after V lost 4 bases and J lost 7 bases. CDR3 residues: CSANGLAANEQFF. The CDR3 DNA sequence: TGCAGTGCTAACGGACTAGCGGCGAATGAGCAGTTCTTC.

The CDR3 DNA reads as TGTGCCAGCAGCCAAAGCGGGCCCCGAGATACGCAGTATTTT. It is translated as CASSQSGPRDTQYF. The V gene is TRBV7-8, the J gene TRBJ2-3; a weak D match, TRBD2 (6 bases). Trimming took off 5 bases at V and 5 bases at J, with 14 bases between the two ends. Germline V gene sequence: CDR1 SGHVS, CDR2 FQNEAQ. The CDR3 consists of 14 residues.

The chain carries TRBV6-4 and TRBJ2-3, with a possible D match to TRBD2 (6 bases). The length of the CDR3 is 13 residues. Per the germline V gene, CDR1 is MRHNA and CDR2 is SNTAGT. V gave up 5 bases and J gave up 4 bases, with 10 bases separating them. The CDR3 nucleotides read TGTGCCAGCAGTTCGGGGGAGGCAGATACGCAGTATTTT. The encoded protein is CASSSGEADTQYF.

The rearrangement links TRBV20-1 to TRBJ2-1; D is unclear. Germline CDR1 is DFQATT and CDR2 is SNEGSKA (reference sequence). Between the trimmed V and J ends, which lost 0 bases and 5 bases, there was a span of 11 bases. The CDR3 has 14 amino acids. This CDR3 is CSARDISPDNEQFF. The CDR3 region has the DNA TGCAGTGCTAGAGACATAAGCCCGGACAATGAGCAGTTCTTC.

The rearrangement links TRBV6-5 to TRBJ2-3; 9 positions match TRBD1. CDR3 length: 16 amino acids. After removal of 0 bases from V and 3 bases from J, the junction contained 4 bases not matched to a gene. Germline CDR1 and CDR2: MNHEY and SVGAGI. CDR3 loop: CASSYSPGQGTDTQYF. The CDR3 nucleotides read TGTGCCAGCAGTTACTCCCCGGGACAGGGAACAGATACGCAGTATTTT.

This clonotype was detected a few times. The chain couples TRBV7-9 to TRBJ2-2; possible D gene TRBD2, 7 bases. The germline V gene has CDR1 SEHNR and CDR2 FQNEAQ (reference sequence). The CDR3 contains 12 residues. The CDR3 nucleotides are TGTGCTTCTGGGGGGGGCCTCGGGGAGCTGTTTTTT. Protein product: CASGGGLGELFF.

The chain has TRBV10-3 and TRBJ1-1; D gene uncertain. The germline gives CDR1 ENHRY, CDR2 SYGVKD. V shed 6 bases and J shed 5 bases, with 16 bases lying between them. The CDR3 runs 14 residues. The CDR3 protein is CAISKDRGGTEAFF. In nucleotides, the CDR3 is TGTGCCATCAGCAAGGACCGAGGAGGGACTGAAGCTTTCTTT.

This clonotype has just a few counts. This chain uses TRBV20-1 with TRBJ2-3, with TRBD2 matching over 10 bases. Germline values: CDR1 DFQATT, CDR2 SNEGSKA (reference sequence). V shed 4 bases, J shed 6 bases, and the junction held 10 bases outside the gene matches. The CDR3 loop spans 15 amino acids. The CDR3 region is CSATNPLAGSDTQYF. DNA of the CDR3: TGCAGTGCTACTAACCCACTAGCGGGGTCTGATACGCAGTATTTT.

The V gene is TRBV2, the J gene TRBJ2-1; TRBD2 matches 7 bases. The germline CDR1 and CDR2 sequences are SNHLY and FYNNEI. The CDR3 has 15 residues. The junction had 7 bases not matched to a gene; V was cut back by 6 bases and J by 2 bases. The CDR3: CASRERGSTYNEQFF. Written as DNA, the CDR3 is TGTGCCAGCAGGGAGCGGGGCTCGACCTACAATGAGCAGTTCTTC. Drawing the rest from reference TRBV2 and TRBJ2-1, the complete variable domain is EPEVTQTPSHQVTQMGQEVILRCVPISNHLYFYWYRQILGQKVEFLVSFYNNEISEKSEIFDDQFSVERPDGSNFTLKIRSTKLEDSAMYFCASRERGSTYNEQFFGPGTRLTVL.

The rearrangement uses TRBV20-1 and TRBJ1-3, with TRBD1 as a possible D gene (6 bases). V was cut by 3 bases and J by 2 bases, with 11 bases left in between. CDR1 DFQATT and CDR2 SNEGSKA come from the germline V gene (reference sequence). The CDR3 totals 14 residues. The CDR3 coding sequence is TGCAGTGCTAGCGCCGAGGGGGCTGGAAACACCATATATTTT. Translated: CSASAEGAGNTIYF.

The rearrangement joins TRBV19 to TRBJ2-7; maybe TRBD2 (6 bases). Trimming removed 1 base at V and 1 base at J, with 8 bases between. Per the germline V gene, CDR1 is LNHDA and CDR2 is SQIVND (reference sequence). The CDR3 consists of 14 residues. The CDR3 coding sequence is TGTGCCAGTAGTATAGCGGCGGGATCCTACGAGCAGTACTTC. This gives the protein CASSIAAGSYEQYF.

J is TRBJ2-6 and V is TRBV20-1; a weak D match, TRBD2 (5 bases). Germline assignment: CDR1 DFQATT and CDR2 SNEGSKA (reference sequence). Trimming removed 6 bases from V and 0 bases from J, with 15 bases in between. The CDR3 is 16 amino acids. The DNA of the CDR3 is TGCAGTGCAGACGGCACGGGGAGCTCTGGGGCCAACGTCCTGACTTTC. Translation: CSADGTGSSGANVLTF.

CDR3 nucleotides: TGCAGTGCTAGAGATCCGGGACGCCAAGGCGTAGAGCAGTTCTTC. Protein: CSARDPGRQGVEQFF. The chain has TRBV20-1 and TRBJ2-1; D could derive from TRBD1 or TRBD2 (5 bases each). Germline-derived CDR1 and CDR2 are DFQATT and SNEGSKA (reference sequence). Trimming cost V 0 bases and J 10 bases, with 19 bases left between them. CDR3 size: 15 residues.

The chain carries TRBV2 and TRBJ1-1; 9 bases match TRBD1. CDR1 is SNHLY, CDR2 FYNNEI, per germline. This CDR3 is built from 13 residues. V gave up 7 bases and J gave up 0 bases; unmatched junction bases: 0. The CDR3 sequence is CASNRGLNTEAFF. CDR3 coding DNA: TGTGCCAGCAACAGGGGGCTGAACACTGAAGCTTTCTTT.

With respect to this clonotype: This could be a read error, since a much larger clone is one nucleotide away. The rearrangement uses TRBV2 and TRBJ2-3; unclear D gene. Germline V gene data show CDR1 as SNHLY and CDR2 as FYNNEI. This CDR3 has 14 residues. The CDR3 sequence: CAGSYYPSTDTQYF. CDR3 nucleotide sequence: TGTGCCGGCAGTTACTATCCTTCCACAGATACGCAGTATTTT.

This clonotype was seen a few times. The chain is built from TRBV18 and TRBJ2-1, with D maybe TRBD1 (5 bases). Trimming pared 0 bases from V and 2 bases from J, leaving 11 bases between. The V gene's germline CDR1 is KGHSH and CDR2 LQKENI. This CDR3 region has 16 residues. For the CDR3, the DNA is TGTGCCAGCTCACCACCTGGGGTAGGGGCCTACAATGAGCAGTTCTTC. The encoded protein is CASSPPGVGAYNEQFF.

The chain has TRBV6-2 or TRBV6-3 and TRBJ1-2; 9 bases are shared with TRBD1. Looked up from germline, CDR1 is MNHEY and CDR2 is SVGEGT. The CDR3 runs 17 residues. V lost 5 bases to trimming and J lost 4 bases; unmatched junction nucleotides: 14. The CDR3 protein is CASSMPSPGQGPYGYTF. The CDR3 DNA follows: TGTGCCAGCAGTATGCCTTCCCCGGGACAGGGTCCCTATGGCTACACCTTC.

This clonotype was counted only a few times. The chain carries TRBV6-1 and TRBJ2-5; D gene unclear. The CDR3 sequence is 13 residues long. Trimming removed 5 bases from V and 2 bases from J, with 9 bases in between. Germline CDR1 and CDR2: MNHNS and SASEGT. CDR3 nucleotide sequence: TGTGCCAGCAGTAAACAGCCACAAGAGACCCAGTACTTC. Protein sequence: CASSKQPQETQYF.

This clonotype was seen a few times. The J gene is TRBJ2-2, the V gene TRBV20-1; 14 bases align to TRBD2. The CDR3 has 16 amino acids. Trimming removed 1 base from V and 5 bases from J; junction bases left unmatched: 3. Germline assignment: CDR1 DFQATT and CDR2 SNEGSKA (reference sequence). CDR3 nucleotide sequence: TGCAGTGCTAGAGCCGGGACTAGCGGGGGAACCGGGGAGCTGTTTTTT. Translation: CSARAGTSGGTGELFF.

In this sample, this clonotype turned up a few times. The V gene is TRBV7-9, the J gene TRBJ2-5; 7 bases are shared with TRBD1. The V segment lost 9 bases and the J segment 7 bases; nucleotides outside the gene matches: 8. The germline gives CDR1 SEHNR, CDR2 FQNEAQ (reference sequence). CDR3 length equals 12 residues. The CDR3 sequence: CASGDSLGTQYF. The CDR3, as DNA: TGTGCCAGTGGGGACAGCCTGGGGACCCAGTACTTC.